These 14 T cell receptor beta chains were all obtained from the same sample, sequenced in a study of identical twins. MiXCR, applied by TCRdb to the 5' RACE reads, yields one record per CDR3 protein. Of some 240,000 distinct CDR3 sequences listed, approximately 8.3% are singletons. This same sample was also part of a study on yellow fever vaccine responses in identical twins.

The sequencing input was CD8+ T cells sorted from blood. The source of these receptors is a woman aged 18-29 years in good health.

The chain combines TRBV2 with TRBJ2-7, with D tentatively TRBD2 (6 bases). There are 18 residues in the CDR3. The germline CDR1 and CDR2 sequences are SNHLY and FYNNEI. Trimming removed 1 base at V and 2 bases at J, with 21 bases between. This CDR3 is CASSEGFWATGVTYEQYF. For the CDR3, the DNA is TGTGCCAGCAGTGAAGGTTTTTGGGCCACGGGGGTAACCTACGAGCAGTACTTC.

J is TRBJ2-7 and V is TRBV11-1; D gene unclear. This CDR3 contains 18 residues. The germline CDR1 and CDR2 sequences are SGHAT and FQDESV (reference sequence). Trimming shortened V by 0 bases and J by 0 bases, and 18 bases separated the two germline ends. DNA of the CDR3: TGTGCCAGCAGCTTAGCTCAGAAATATAATCTAAGCTCCTACGAGCAGTACTTC. As protein: CASSLAQKYNLSSYEQYF. The variable domain in full, completed from reference TRBV11-1 and TRBJ2-7, reads EAEVAQSPRYKITEKSQAVAFWCDPISGHATLYWYRQILGQGPELLVQFQDESVVDDSQLPKDRFSAERLKGVDSTLKIQPAELGDSAMYLCASSLAQKYNLSSYEQYFGPGTRLTVT.

This clonotype was observed a handful of times. The CDR3 DNA sequence: TGTGCCAGCAGCTTAATGGGGCAGGGTGTCACAGATACGCAGTATTTT. It codes for CASSLMGQGVTDTQYF. The V gene is TRBV7-3, the J gene TRBJ2-3; tentative D call: TRBD1 (5 bases). Germline V gives CDR1 SGHTA, CDR2 FQGTGA. Trimming took off 1 base at V and 2 bases at J, with 13 bases between the two ends. The CDR3 loop spans 16 amino acids.

J is TRBJ2-7 and V is TRBV14, with D possibly TRBD1 on 6 matching bases. V was cut by 3 bases and J by 2 bases, with 14 bases left in between. The germline CDR1 and CDR2 sequences are SGHDN and FVKESK. CDR3 size: 15 residues. CDR3 bases: TGTGCCAGCAGCCACGACAGGTTAGCCACCTACGAGCAGTACTTC. Its protein is CASSHDRLATYEQYF.

The table lists this clonotype with a few counts. The chain joins TRBV4-3 to TRBJ1-1; TRBD1 is a possible D gene (5 bases). Germline CDR1 reads LGHNA; CDR2 reads YSLEER. Trimming cost V 0 bases and J 5 bases, with 16 bases left between them. The CDR3 spans 16 residues. This chain's CDR3 is CASSQDLETGGTEAFF. In DNA, the CDR3 is TGCGCCAGCAGCCAAGATTTGGAGACGGGGGGAACTGAAGCTTTCTTT.

This chain joins TRBV4-3 and TRBJ2-7; 8 bases map to TRBD2. In germline, CDR1 is LGHNA, CDR2 YSLEER. The CDR3 contains 15 residues. The trim removed 0 bases at V and 3 bases at J, leaving 4 bases unmatched. In DNA, the CDR3 is TGCGCCAGCAGCCAAGATAGCGGGAATTTCTACGAGCAGTACTTC. It yields the protein CASSQDSGNFYEQYF.

This clonotype was seen a handful of times. The chain employs TRBV4-2 and TRBJ2-7; no definite D call. Germline V gene lookup returns CDR1 LGHNA and CDR2 YNFKEQ. Trimming took off 0 bases at V and 4 bases at J, with 22 bases between the two ends. The CDR3 runs 18 residues. CDR3: CASSQETVPAGSSYEQYF. DNA for the CDR3: TGTGCCAGCAGCCAAGAAACGGTCCCAGCAGGATCAAGTTACGAGCAGTACTTC.

The J gene is TRBJ2-1, the V gene TRBV6-5; 9 bases align to TRBD1. Germline V gives CDR1 MNHEY, CDR2 SVGAGI. The J segment lost 5 bases and the V segment lost 2 bases, leaving 7 bases of the junction unmatched. The CDR3 spans 16 residues. CDR3 nucleotide sequence: TGTGCCAGCAGTTACCTTACAGGGGGCGCGAACAATGAGCAGTTCTTC. Translating gives CASSYLTGGANNEQFF.

The table lists this clonotype with many counts. CDR3 region: CASSLVLGELFF. In DNA form, the CDR3 reads TGTGCCAGCAGCTTAGTACTCGGGGAGCTGTTTTTT. The rearrangement uses TRBV7-2 and TRBJ2-2; the D is unclear. Per germline, CDR1 SGHTA and CDR2 FQGNSA. The CDR3 extends over 12 amino acids. V was cut by 1 base and J by 7 bases, with 4 bases left in between.

This clonotype came up many times. The chain joins TRBV27 to TRBJ1-5; D perhaps matches TRBD1 (6 bases). Trimming took 6 bases from V and 4 from J, leaving 13 bases between them. Germline V gene lookup returns CDR1 MNHEY and CDR2 SMNVEV (reference sequence). The CDR3 length is 14 residues. Here the CDR3 DNA reads TGTGCCAGCAGGGAAATTACAGGGAATCAGCCCCAGCATTTT. The encoded protein is CASREITGNQPQHF.

V gene TRBV7-9 combines with J gene TRBJ2-3; 10 nucleotides line up with TRBD2. V was clipped by 2 bases and J by 6 bases; unmatched bases: 5. The CDR3 covers 15 residues. Germline CDR1 is SEHNR and CDR2 is FQNEAQ (reference sequence). The CDR3 loop is CASSLTSGKGDTQYF. For the CDR3, the DNA is TGTGCCAGCAGCTTAACTAGCGGGAAAGGGGATACGCAGTATTTT. The complete variable domain, with remaining parts taken from reference TRBV7-9 and TRBJ2-3, reads DTGVSQNPRHKITKRGQNVTFRCDPISEHNRLYWYRQTLGQGPEFLTYFQNEAQLEKSRLLSDRFSAERPKGSFSTLEIQRTEQGDSAMYLCASSLTSGKGDTQYFGPGTRLTVL.

V is TRBV5-6 and J is TRBJ1-2, with a tentative D call TRBD1 (5 bases). V lost 1 base to trimming and J lost 4 bases, with 17 bases between them. CDR3 length equals 16 residues. Germline CDR1 SGHDT, CDR2 YYEEEE. CDR3 nucleotide sequence: TGTGCCAGCAGCTTGTTGAAAAGGGGTCGGGGCTATGGCTACACCTTC. As protein: CASSLLKRGRGYGYTF. Filled out from reference TRBV5-6 and TRBJ1-2, the complete variable domain reads DAGVTQSPTHLIKTRGQQVTLRCSPKSGHDTVSWYQQALGQGPQFIFQYYEEEERQRGNFPDRFSGHQFPNYSSELNVNALLLGDSALYLCASSLLKRGRGYGYTFGSGTRLTVV.

This clonotype showed up just a few times. The V call is TRBV5-6, the J call TRBJ2-7; D is unclear. This CDR3 spans 13 amino acids. CDR1 is SGHDT and CDR2 is YYEEEE in the germline V gene. V dropped 2 bases and J dropped 3 bases, with 9 bases sitting between them. CDR3 sequence (DNA): TGTGCCAGCAGCTTTGGCGCCTTCTACGAGCAGTACTTC. It encodes CASSFGAFYEQYF.

Ten or more counts support this clonotype. The CDR3 is CSVRTSGYEQYF. DNA for the CDR3: TGCAGCGTGCGGACTAGCGGGTACGAGCAGTACTTC. The chain joins TRBV29-1 to TRBJ2-7; TRBD2 agrees at 11 bases. Germline V gives CDR1 SQVTM, CDR2 ANQGSEA. The CDR3 runs 12 residues. Losses at the gene ends were 6 bases for V and 4 bases for J; bases not matched to a gene: 2.